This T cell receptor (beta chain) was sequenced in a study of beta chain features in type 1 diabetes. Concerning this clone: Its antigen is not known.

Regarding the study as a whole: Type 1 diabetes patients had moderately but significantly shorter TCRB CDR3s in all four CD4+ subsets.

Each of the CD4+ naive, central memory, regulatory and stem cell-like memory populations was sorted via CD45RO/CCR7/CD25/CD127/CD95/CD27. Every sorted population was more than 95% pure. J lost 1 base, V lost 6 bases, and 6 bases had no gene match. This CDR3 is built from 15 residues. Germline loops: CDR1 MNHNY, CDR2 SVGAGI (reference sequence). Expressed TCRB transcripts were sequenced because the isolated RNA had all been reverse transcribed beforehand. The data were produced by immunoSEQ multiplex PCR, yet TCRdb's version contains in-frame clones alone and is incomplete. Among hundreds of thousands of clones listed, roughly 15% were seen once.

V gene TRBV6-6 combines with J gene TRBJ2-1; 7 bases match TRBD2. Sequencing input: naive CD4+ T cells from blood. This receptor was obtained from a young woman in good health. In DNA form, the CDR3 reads TGTGCCAGCAGCCGCGGGAGTAGGTCCTACAATGAGCAGTTCTTC. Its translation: CASSRGSRSYNEQFF.